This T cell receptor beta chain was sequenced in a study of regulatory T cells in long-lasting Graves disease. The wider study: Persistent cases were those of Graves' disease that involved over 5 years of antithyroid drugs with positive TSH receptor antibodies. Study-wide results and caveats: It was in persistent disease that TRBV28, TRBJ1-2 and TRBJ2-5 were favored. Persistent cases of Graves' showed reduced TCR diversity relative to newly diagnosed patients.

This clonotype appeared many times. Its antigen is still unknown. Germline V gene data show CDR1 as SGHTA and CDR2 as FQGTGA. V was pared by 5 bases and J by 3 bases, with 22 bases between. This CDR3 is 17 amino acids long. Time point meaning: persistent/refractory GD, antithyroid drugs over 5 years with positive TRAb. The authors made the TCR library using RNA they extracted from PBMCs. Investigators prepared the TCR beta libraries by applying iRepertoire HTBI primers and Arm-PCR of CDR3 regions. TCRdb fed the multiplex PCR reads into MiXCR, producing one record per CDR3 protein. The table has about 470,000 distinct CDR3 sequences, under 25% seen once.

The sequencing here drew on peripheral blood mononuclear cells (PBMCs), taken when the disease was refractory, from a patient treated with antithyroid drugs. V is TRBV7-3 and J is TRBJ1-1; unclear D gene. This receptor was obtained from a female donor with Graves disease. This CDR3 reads CASSGEKGLFWDTEAFF. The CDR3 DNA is TGTGCCAGCAGCGGAGAAAAGGGTCTATTCTGGGACACTGAAGCTTTCTTT. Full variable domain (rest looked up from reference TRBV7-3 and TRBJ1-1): GAGVSQTPSNKVTEKGKYVELRCDPISGHTALYWYRQSLGQGPEFLIYFQGTGAADDSGLPNDRFFAVRPEGSVSTLKIQRTERGDSAVYLCASSGEKGLFWDTEAFFGQGTRLTVV.